The rows below give T cell receptor beta chains drawn from one sample of a study of blood T cell repertoires in COVID-19. Using immunoSEQ multiplex PCR, the repertoire was profiled, and TCRdb retains in-frame clones only, with some absent. The repertoire holds under 250,000 clones, about four fifths seen once, with 7% to 10% in the top ten. Material for sequencing was peripheral blood. These receptor sequences come from a woman between 45 and 65 years old with acute or convalescent COVID-19. Both conserved end residues are part of each CDR3. D genes are given only for firm matches. A row's size may be missing; if present it is once, few, many or a size class.

cdr3_nt	cdr3_aa	d_call	v_call	j_call	clone_size
TGTGCAAGCAAGTCAGCGGGAGGTAGAGATACGCAGTATTTT	CASKSAGGRDTQYF	TRBD2	TRBV2	TRBJ2-3	once
TGTGCCAGCAGCTCTCTCAGGGGCGCAGAAGCTTTCTTT	CASSSLRGAEAFF	-	TRBV11-2	TRBJ1-1	-
TGTGCCAGCAGCGTCTTCCAACAGGGTAGCACTGAAGCTTTCTTT	CASSVFQQGSTEAFF	-	TRBV7-2	TRBJ1-1	-
-	CATSRRRDFGNEQFF	-	TRBV15	TRBJ2-1	few
TGCGCCAGCAGTGAACGAGGGAGGGCCGAGGATACGCAGTATTTT	CASSERGRAEDTQYF	TRBD2	TRBV10-1	TRBJ2-3	once
TGTGCCAGCAGTGCCCCACAGGGTACGAGCGGAGAGACCCAGTACTTC	CASSAPQGTSGETQYF	-	TRBV2	TRBJ2-5	-
TGTGCCAGCAGCGGGGGACAAAATAGCAATCAGCCCCAGCATTTT	CASSGGQNSNQPQHF	-	TRBV5-8	TRBJ1-5	-
TGTGCCAGCAGCGTGAGATCAGGGGGCGGAACTGAAGCTTTCTTT	CASSVRSGGGTEAFF	TRBD1	TRBV7-6	TRBJ1-1	-
TGTGCCAGCAGCCTAAGGGACACCGGAAACACCATATATTTT	CASSLRDTGNTIYF	-	TRBV3-1/TRBV3-2	TRBJ1-3	few
TGTGCCAGCAGTGAACAGGGTAACACTGAAGCTTTCTTT	CASSEQGNTEAFF	-	TRBV2	TRBJ1-1	-
TGTGCCAGCAGAGTATCGGGACAGATCCAAGAGACCCAGTACTTC	CASRVSGQIQETQYF	TRBD1	TRBV2	TRBJ2-5	once
TGTGCCAGTAGCACTACCGGAGAGACCCAGTACTTC	CASSTTGETQYF	-	TRBV19	TRBJ2-5	-
TGTGCCAGCAGCTTGTATCAGGGAAGGACCGGGGAGCTGTTTTTT	CASSLYQGRTGELFF	-	TRBV5-6	TRBJ2-2	once
TGTGCCAGCAGTTTCCCAGGGAACACTGAAGCTTTCTTT	CASSFPGNTEAFF	-	TRBV12-3/TRBV12-4	TRBJ1-1	many
TGTGCCAGCAGTCCCCGGGTGGGGGCGCAAAATTCACCCCTCCACTTT	CASSPRVGAQNSPLHF	-	TRBV27	TRBJ1-6	once
TGTGCCAGCAGCCTTCGTATCTTGGACAGCCCCTCCTACGAGCAGTACTTC	CASSLRILDSPSYEQYF	-	TRBV11-2	TRBJ2-7	-
TGTGCCAGCAGCCCCTGGGGCGGTGCCGGGGAGCTGTTTTTT	CASSPWGGAGELFF	-	TRBV7-2	TRBJ2-2	-
TGTGCCAGCAGTTCAGGATCCATGAACACTGAAGCTTTCTTT	CASSSGSMNTEAFF	-	TRBV27	TRBJ1-1	-
TGTGCCAGCAGCTCCCTACAGGGAGCTTTAGGGGAGCAGTACTTC	CASSSLQGALGEQYF	-	TRBV5-4	TRBJ2-7	-
TGTGCCAGCAGCTTAAGACAGGGCCTGAACAATGAGCAGTTCTTC	CASSLRQGLNNEQFF	TRBD1	TRBV11-2	TRBJ2-1	few
TGTGCCAGCAGTTTGGCATTAGCGGGAGGGCAAGAGACCCAGTACTTC	CASSLALAGGQETQYF	TRBD2	TRBV28	TRBJ2-5	-
TGTGCCTGGCTGGGGGCCCAGACTAGCGGAACTAACAATGAGCAGTTCTTC	CAWLGAQTSGTNNEQFF	TRBD2	TRBV30	TRBJ2-1	-
TGTGCCAGCAGCTTCCCGACAGGACAGGGAGAAGCTTTCTTT	CASSFPTGQGEAFF	TRBD1	TRBV5-6	TRBJ1-1	-
TGTGCCACCGGGGGGACTAGCGGGAGTAACACCGGGGAGCTGTTTTTT	CATGGTSGSNTGELFF	TRBD2	TRBV28	TRBJ2-2	-
TGTGCCAGCAGTGACACCAGGACACCCCTCCACTTT	CASSDTRTPLHF	-	TRBV6-1	TRBJ1-6	-
TGTGCCAGCAGCTTACGCCGAGGGGCTAGCGCCCCTGGGGAGCAGTACTTC	CASSLRRGASAPGEQYF	-	TRBV11-3	TRBJ2-7	-
TGTGCCAGCAGCCTGAGGGGGGGGATCGGAACCGACAATGAGCAGTTCTTC	CASSLRGGIGTDNEQFF	-	TRBV9	TRBJ2-1	-
TGTGCCAGCAGCCAAGCCTCGGCGGGACCCCTCCACTTT	CASSQASAGPLHF	-	TRBV11-2	TRBJ1-6	-
TGTGCCAGCAGCTCACCCCCTGAGGGTCAGCCCCAGCATTTT	CASSSPPEGQPQHF	-	TRBV7-2	TRBJ1-5	-
TGTGCCAGCAGCGGGGGTGCTATTTACGAGCAGTACTTC	CASSGGAIYEQYF	-	TRBV28	TRBJ2-7	-
TGTGCCTTACTCAGCGGGAGGGCCGACACCGGGGAGCTGTTTTTT	CALLSGRADTGELFF	TRBD2	TRBV30	TRBJ2-2	-
TGTGCCAGCAGCGGTCCTCCGGGGGGAGGAGGCACTGAAGCTTTCTTT	CASSGPPGGGGTEAFF	-	TRBV5-4	TRBJ1-1	-
TGTGCCAGCAGCCAAGAGTGGTACAGGGGCGGATACGAGCAGTACTTC	CASSQEWYRGGYEQYF	TRBD1	TRBV3-1/TRBV3-2	TRBJ2-7	-
TGTGCCAGCAGCGTGACAGGGGGTTTGGCTGAAGCTTTCTTT	CASSVTGGLAEAFF	TRBD1	TRBV7-3	TRBJ1-1	once
TGCAGTGCTAGTGAAGGTCTCTTACTAGGCACAGATACGCAGTATTTT	CSASEGLLLGTDTQYF	-	TRBV20-1	TRBJ2-3	-
TGTGCCAGCAGCCCGAGTGGCTCTGGAAACACCATATATTTT	CASSPSGSGNTIYF	-	TRBV3-1/TRBV3-2	TRBJ1-3	-
TGTGCCAGAAGGCAGGGACAGGGCGGGGGGACCCAGTACTTC	CARRQGQGGGTQYF	TRBD1	TRBV5-3	TRBJ2-5	-
TGTGCCACCAGTCTCTATGGGACAAAGCAGTTCTTC	CATSLYGTKQFF	-	TRBV24-1	TRBJ2-1	once
TGTGCCAGCAGCCCAGAGTCGCCAGGGTCCCACGAGCAGTACTTC	CASSPESPGSHEQYF	-	TRBV7-8	TRBJ2-7	-
TGTGCCAGCAGTCCAGGGGGCCCTCAGCCCCAGCATTTT	CASSPGGPQPQHF	TRBD1	TRBV6-6	TRBJ1-5	-
TGTGCCAGCAGTTCCCCTAGTTTGGCTAACGAGCAGTACTTC	CASSSPSLANEQYF	-	TRBV6-5	TRBJ2-7	-
TGTGCCAGCAGCTTAGGGCGGAGGGATGAGCAGTTCTTC	CASSLGRRDEQFF	-	TRBV11-3	TRBJ2-1	-